Listed below are T cell receptor beta chains from one sample, sequenced in a study of OX40 agonist ivuxolimab in advanced cancers. Clones were sequenced by immunoSEQ multiplex PCR, and TCRdb holds only the in-frame ones, with some missing. The sample lists 90,000 to 100,000 clones, around 85% seen once, with about 0.8% in the top ten. The sequenced sample was CD4+ or CD8+ T cells sorted from blood, obtained in a trial of the OX40 agonist ivuxolimab. The receptors come from an adult with an advanced solid tumor such as melanoma, head and neck, liver or kidney cancer. The CDR3 runs from the conserved cysteine through the conserved F or W. D genes are given only for firm matches. A row's size may be missing; if present it is once, few, many or a size class.

j_gene: TRBJ2-2; d_gene: -; v_gene: TRBV10-3; abundance: -; CDR3nt: TGTGCCACCGTTTCTCAGAGGACCGGGGAGCTGTTTTTT; CDR3aa: CATVSQRTGELFF
j_gene: TRBJ2-4; d_gene: TRBD2; v_gene: TRBV7-6; abundance: -; CDR3nt: TGTGCCAGCAGCTTGCGACTAGCGGGAGGGCCGGCCAAAAACATTCAGTACTTC; CDR3aa: CASSLRLAGGPAKNIQYF
j_gene: TRBJ2-1; d_gene: -; v_gene: TRBV7-2; abundance: -; CDR3nt: TGTGCCAGCAGTCCTCCTAGCTCCAATGAGCAGTTCTTC; CDR3aa: CASSPPSSNEQFF
j_gene: TRBJ2-4; d_gene: TRBD2; v_gene: TRBV10-2; abundance: -; CDR3nt: TGCGCCAGCAGTGAGACTAGCGGGAGTTACATTCAGTACTTC; CDR3aa: CASSETSGSYIQYF
j_gene: TRBJ2-6; d_gene: -; v_gene: TRBV7-2; abundance: -; CDR3nt: TGTGCCAGCAGCTCAGCCGGGGGGGCCAACGTCCTGACTTTC; CDR3aa: CASSSAGGANVLTF
j_gene: TRBJ1-4; d_gene: -; v_gene: TRBV7-8; abundance: -; CDR3nt: TGTGCCAGCAGCTTACGGGGTGGAGGTCTAGGGGAAAAACTGTTTTTT; CDR3aa: CASSLRGGGLGEKLFF
j_gene: TRBJ2-6; d_gene: -; v_gene: TRBV27; abundance: -; CDR3nt: TGTGCCAGCAGTTTACGTGGGGCCAACGTCCTGACTTTC; CDR3aa: CASSLRGANVLTF
j_gene: TRBJ2-5; d_gene: -; v_gene: TRBV27; abundance: -; CDR3nt: TGTGCCAGCAGGCTCTACAGGGGGGGAAAAGAGACCCAGTACTTC; CDR3aa: CASRLYRGGKETQYF
j_gene: TRBJ2-2; d_gene: -; v_gene: TRBV19; abundance: -; CDR3nt: TGTGCCAGTAGTATTAAGTCGGCAGGATGGAACACCGGGGAGCTGTTTTTT; CDR3aa: CASSIKSAGWNTGELFF
j_gene: TRBJ2-3; d_gene: -; v_gene: TRBV11-1; abundance: -; CDR3nt: TGTGCCAGCAGCCCTGACACGGATACGCAGTATTTT; CDR3aa: CASSPDTDTQYF
j_gene: TRBJ2-7; d_gene: TRBD2; v_gene: TRBV28; abundance: once; CDR3nt: TGTGCCAGCAGTTTGCAGCGGGAGGGCGGCTACGAGCAGTACTTC; CDR3aa: CASSLQREGGYEQYF
j_gene: TRBJ2-1; d_gene: -; v_gene: TRBV18; abundance: -; CDR3nt: TGTGCCAGCTCACCACCGGGGACAAATGAGCAGTTCTTC; CDR3aa: CASSPPGTNEQFF
j_gene: TRBJ1-1; d_gene: -; v_gene: TRBV30; abundance: -; CDR3nt: TGTGCCTGGAGCCGACAGAGCAACACTGAAGCTTTCTTT; CDR3aa: CAWSRQSNTEAFF
j_gene: TRBJ2-1; d_gene: TRBD2; v_gene: TRBV2; abundance: -; CDR3nt: TGTGCCAGCAGTGAGCGGGGGAGCTCCTACAATGAGCAGTTCTTC; CDR3aa: CASSERGSSYNEQFF
j_gene: TRBJ2-3; d_gene: TRBD2; v_gene: TRBV29-1; abundance: once; CDR3nt: TGCAGCGTCGAAGGGAGGGGCGGGAGCACAGATACGCAGTATTTT; CDR3aa: CSVEGRGGSTDTQYF
j_gene: TRBJ1-2; d_gene: TRBD1; v_gene: TRBV2; abundance: -; CDR3nt: TGTGCCAGCAGGGGACAGCCTAACTATGGCTACACCTTC; CDR3aa: CASRGQPNYGYTF
j_gene: TRBJ1-2; d_gene: -; v_gene: TRBV19; abundance: -; CDR3nt: TGTGCCAGTAGTATCCCCGAAGAGTACTATGGCTACACCTTC; CDR3aa: CASSIPEEYYGYTF
j_gene: TRBJ2-1; d_gene: -; v_gene: TRBV29-1; abundance: -; CDR3nt: TGCAGCGTTGGTAGAGCTGGCTCCTACAATGAGCAGTTCTTC; CDR3aa: CSVGRAGSYNEQFF
j_gene: TRBJ1-1; d_gene: -; v_gene: TRBV5-6; abundance: -; CDR3nt: TGTGCCAGCAGCCGTACCGGGGATTGGAACACTGAAGCTTTCTTT; CDR3aa: CASSRTGDWNTEAFF
j_gene: TRBJ1-2; d_gene: -; v_gene: TRBV2; abundance: few; CDR3nt: TGTGCCAGCAGGGACCCTCGGACCGAATATGGCTACACCTTC; CDR3aa: CASRDPRTEYGYTF
j_gene: TRBJ1-1; d_gene: -; v_gene: TRBV7-9; abundance: -; CDR3nt: TGTGCCAGCAGCAAATCGATGAGGGGAACTGAAGCTTTCTTT; CDR3aa: CASSKSMRGTEAFF
j_gene: TRBJ1-1; d_gene: TRBD1; v_gene: TRBV19; abundance: -; CDR3nt: TGTGCCAGTAGTGAAACAGGGGACGGGTACACTGAAGCTTTCTTT; CDR3aa: CASSETGDGYTEAFF
j_gene: TRBJ1-2; d_gene: -; v_gene: TRBV29-1; abundance: -; CDR3nt: TGCAGCGTTGTCCAGGGTGAATCTGGCTACACCTTC; CDR3aa: CSVVQGESGYTF